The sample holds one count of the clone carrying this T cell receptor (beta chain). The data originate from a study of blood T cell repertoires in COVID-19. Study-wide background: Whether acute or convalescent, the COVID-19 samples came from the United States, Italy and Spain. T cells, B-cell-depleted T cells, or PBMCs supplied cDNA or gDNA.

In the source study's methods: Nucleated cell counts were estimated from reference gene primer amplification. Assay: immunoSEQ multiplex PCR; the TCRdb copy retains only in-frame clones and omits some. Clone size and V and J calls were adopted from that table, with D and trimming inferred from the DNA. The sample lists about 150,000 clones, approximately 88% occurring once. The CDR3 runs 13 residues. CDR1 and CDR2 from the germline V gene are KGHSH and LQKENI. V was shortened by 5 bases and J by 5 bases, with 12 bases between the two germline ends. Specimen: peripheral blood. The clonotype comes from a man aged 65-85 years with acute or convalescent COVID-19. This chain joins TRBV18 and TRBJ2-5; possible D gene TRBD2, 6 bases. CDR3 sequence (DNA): TGTGCCAGCTCAATCGGGACTCAGGAGACCCAGTACTTC. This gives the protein CASSIGTQETQYF.